A single sample gave rise to the 14 T cell receptor beta chains below, sequenced in a study of radiotherapy plus CTLA-4 blockade in lung cancer. The assay was immunoSEQ multiplex PCR, and TCRdb's table has in-frame clones only and misses some. The table includes about 35,000 clones, approximately 85% detected once. The input for sequencing was peripheral blood, taken from a patient treated with radiotherapy plus ipilimumab. These receptors all stem from a human donor with non-small cell lung cancer who had stable disease on radiotherapy plus ipilimumab.

This clone has just one count. The rearrangement uses TRBV27 and TRBJ2-2; D unresolved. Deletions cut 3 bases from V and 0 bases from J, with 2 bases between. Germline-derived CDR1 and CDR2 are MNHEY and SMNVEV (reference sequence). The CDR3 has 13 residues. The CDR3 loop reads CASSFANTGELFF. CDR3 in DNA: TGTGCCAGCAGTTTCGCGAACACCGGGGAGCTGTTTTTT.

V usage is TRBV9 and J usage is TRBJ2-5; 8 nucleotides align to TRBD2. This CDR3 contains 16 residues. V gave up 1 base and J gave up 3 bases; unmatched junction bases: 8. Germline V lookup: CDR1 SGDLS, CDR2 YYNGEE. The CDR3, as DNA: TGTGCCAGCAGCGTATACTCCAGCGGGAGTAAAGAGACCCAGTACTTC. Amino acid sequence: CASSVYSSGSKETQYF.

A remark on this clone: Other DNA sequences from this sample encode an identical CDR3 as well. The chain employs TRBV6-4 and TRBJ2-1; 9 nucleotides match TRBD2. The CDR3 has 15 residues. The V gene's germline CDR1 is MRHNA and CDR2 SNTAGT. J gave up 3 bases and V 0 bases, and 0 bases lay outside the gene matches. The CDR3 protein is CASSDSSGSYNEQFF. CDR3 sequence (DNA): TGTGCCAGCAGTGACTCTAGCGGGAGCTACAATGAGCAGTTCTTC.

This clone was found a few times. The V gene is TRBV5-6, the J gene TRBJ2-2; D might be TRBD1 (6 bases). The CDR3 runs 13 residues. Trimming shortened V by 2 bases and J by 5 bases, and 7 bases separated the two germline ends. The V gene's germline CDR1 is SGHDT and CDR2 YYEEEE. The CDR3: CASSFQGTGELFF. The CDR3 DNA reads TGTGCCAGCAGCTTCCAGGGGACCGGGGAGCTGTTTTTT.

This clone came up a few times. The J gene is TRBJ2-7, the V gene TRBV4-1, with D unclear. Germline V gene lookup returns CDR1 MGHRA and CDR2 YSYEKL. The CDR3 contains 13 residues. V shed 1 base and J shed 3 bases, with 7 bases lying between them. The DNA of the CDR3 is TGCGCCAGCAGCCAAGTCCACGGCTACGAGCAGTACTTC. It specifies CASSQVHGYEQYF.

In DNA form, the CDR3 reads TGTGCCACTGCACCGACTAGCGGGAGTAGCGAGCAGTACTTC. Translated: CATAPTSGSSEQYF. This chain connects TRBV7-2 to TRBJ2-7, with 12 bases identical to TRBD2. The V segment lost 10 bases and the J segment 6 bases; nucleotides outside the gene matches: 10. The CDR3 is made up of 14 amino acids. Germline V gene data show CDR1 as SGHTA and CDR2 as FQGNSA.

This clone was counted a single time. J is TRBJ1-1 and V is TRBV2; no clear D. CDR1 and CDR2 from the germline V gene are SNHLY and FYNNEI. Trimming pared 7 bases from V and 2 bases from J, leaving 11 bases between. The CDR3 is 13 residues long. For the CDR3, the DNA is TGTGCCAGCAAGGCGGCACCCAACACTGAAGCTTTCTTT. Translation: CASKAAPNTEAFF.

The V call is TRBV30, the J call TRBJ1-1, with D unclear. Deletions cut 2 bases from V and 0 bases from J, with 7 bases between. CDR1 and CDR2 from the germline V gene are GTSNPN and SVGIG (reference sequence). The CDR3 is 13 amino acids. As DNA, the CDR3 is TGTGCCTGGAGTCGAGGTTTGAACACTGAAGCTTTCTTT. Protein product: CAWSRGLNTEAFF.

V gene TRBV10-1 combines with J gene TRBJ2-3, with TRBD2 matching over 10 bases. Germline V gives CDR1 WNHNN, CDR2 SYGVQD (reference sequence). The CDR3 length is 15 residues. With 4 bases clipped from V and 2 bases from J, the junction kept 3 bases outside the gene matches. The CDR3 loop is CASSVSGGNTDTQYF. DNA for the CDR3: TGCGCCAGCAGTGTTAGCGGGGGGAACACAGATACGCAGTATTTT.

J is TRBJ2-2 and V is TRBV7-3, with a possible D match to TRBD2 (5 bases). Trimming pared 7 bases from V and 0 bases from J, leaving 21 bases between. Germline V CDR1 and CDR2: SGHTA, FQGTGA. The CDR3 extends over 18 amino acids. The CDR3 is CASKRYPGPPTNTGELFF. Written as DNA, the CDR3 is TGTGCCAGCAAGCGGTACCCCGGTCCCCCTACGAACACCGGGGAGCTGTTTTTT.

J is TRBJ1-3 and V is TRBV6-5; D is possibly TRBD1 (6 bases). The CDR3 loop spans 15 amino acids. The V end lost 6 bases, the J end lost 0 bases, and 12 bases lay between the germline ends. Germline CDR1 reads MNHEY; CDR2 reads SVGAGI. In DNA form, the CDR3 reads TGTGCCAGCAGGGGAACAGGGTTCTCTGGAAACACCATATATTTT. This gives the protein CASRGTGFSGNTIYF.

The rearrangement joins TRBV4-3 to TRBJ2-3, with 11 bases identical to TRBD2. The J segment lost 6 bases and the V segment lost 2 bases, leaving 10 bases of the junction unmatched. This CDR3 is built from 17 residues. From germline, CDR1 is LGHNA and CDR2 YSLEER. The CDR3 loop is CASSQLAGGGAVDTQYF. Written as DNA, the CDR3 is TGCGCCAGCAGCCAATTAGCGGGAGGGGGGGCGGTGGATACGCAGTATTTT.

This rearrangement joins TRBV7-2 to TRBJ2-1; TRBD2 agrees at 10 bases. The CDR3 totals 15 residues. J was trimmed by 4 bases and V by 4 bases; bases with no gene match: 4. CDR1 is SGHTA, CDR2 FQGNSA, per germline. CDR3 residues: CASSSGLASYNEQFF. For the CDR3, the DNA is TGTGCCAGCAGCTCGGGACTAGCGTCTTACAATGAGCAGTTCTTC.

This chain uses TRBV28 with TRBJ1-2, with 10 bases that match TRBD1. The CDR3 is 16 amino acids. CDR1 is MDHEN, CDR2 SYDVKM, per germline. Trimming removed 4 bases from V and 3 bases from J; junction bases left unmatched: 8. In DNA, the CDR3 is TGTGCCAGCAGTTCTCAGCACGGGACAGGGGACTATGGCTACACCTTC. It specifies CASSSQHGTGDYGYTF.